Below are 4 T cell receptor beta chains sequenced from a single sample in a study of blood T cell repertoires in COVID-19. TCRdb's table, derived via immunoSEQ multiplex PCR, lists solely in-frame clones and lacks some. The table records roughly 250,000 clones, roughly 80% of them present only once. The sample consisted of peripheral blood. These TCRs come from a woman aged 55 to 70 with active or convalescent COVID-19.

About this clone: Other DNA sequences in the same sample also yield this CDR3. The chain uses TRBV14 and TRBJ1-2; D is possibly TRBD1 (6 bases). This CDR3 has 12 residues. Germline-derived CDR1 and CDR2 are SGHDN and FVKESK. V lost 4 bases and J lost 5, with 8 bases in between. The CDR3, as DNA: TGTGCCAGCAGCCCACAGGGATATGGCTACACCTTC. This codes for CASSPQGYGYTF. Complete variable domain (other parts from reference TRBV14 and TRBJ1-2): EAGVTQFPSHSVIEKGQTVTLRCDPISGHDNLYWYRRVMGKEIKFLLHFVKESKQDESGMPNNRFLAERTGGTYSTLKVQPAELEDSGVYFCASSPQGYGYTFGSGTRLTVV.

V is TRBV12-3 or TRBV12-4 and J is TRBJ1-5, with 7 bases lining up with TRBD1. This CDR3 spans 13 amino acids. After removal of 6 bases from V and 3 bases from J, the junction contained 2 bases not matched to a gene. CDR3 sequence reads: CASRGQPNQPQHF. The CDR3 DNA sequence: TGTGCCAGCAGGGGACAGCCCAATCAGCCCCAGCATTTT.

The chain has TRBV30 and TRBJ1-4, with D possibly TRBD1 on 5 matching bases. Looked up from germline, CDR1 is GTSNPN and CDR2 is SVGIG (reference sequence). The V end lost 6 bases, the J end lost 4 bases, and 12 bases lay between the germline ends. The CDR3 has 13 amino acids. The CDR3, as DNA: TGTGCCTGTCAGGGCACTCATAATGAAAAACTGTTTTTT. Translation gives CACQGTHNEKLFF.

CDR3 sequence (DNA): TGTGCCAGTAGTATTGGAGCGGGGGGGCCCAGAGATACGCAGTATTTT. Its translation: CASSIGAGGPRDTQYF. The chain has TRBV19 and TRBJ2-3; 10 bases agree with TRBD2. The J segment lost 5 bases and the V segment lost 3 bases, leaving 8 bases of the junction unmatched. The germline V gene encodes CDR1 LNHDA and CDR2 SQIVND (reference sequence). This CDR3 is 16 amino acids long.